These 3 T cell receptor beta chains came from one sample sequenced in a study of T-cell reconstitution after alpha-beta-depleted transplantation in children. Unique molecular identifiers were incorporated during preparation of the TCRbeta library. TCRdb recomputed calls from the PCR reads with MiXCR, one row per CDR3 protein. The sample shows 490,000 or so distinct CDR3 sequences, approximately 12% of them seen only once. Sequencing was performed on PBMCs from the stem cell graft donor, taken from the stem cell graft. All receptors come from a human donor who donated a stem cell graft to a child with combined immunodeficiency.

The rearrangement joins TRBV19 to TRBJ1-5; tentative D call: TRBD1 (5 bases). The germline CDR1 and CDR2 sequences are LNHDA and SQIVND (reference sequence). Trimming shortened V by 7 bases and J by 5 bases, and 15 bases separated the two germline ends. There are 14 residues in the CDR3. CDR3 DNA: TGTGCCAGTAAGAGAGGGACCACGGATCAGCCCCAGCATTTT. Residues: CASKRGTTDQPQHF.

This sequence joins TRBV7-8 and TRBJ2-4; 8 bases align to TRBD1. The CDR3 loop spans 14 amino acids. J gave up 8 bases and V 7 bases, and 10 bases lay outside the gene matches. CDR1 and CDR2 from the germline V gene are SGHVS and FQNEAQ. The CDR3 DNA reads as TGTGCCAGCACCCTCGGACAGGGTACATACATTCAGTACTTC. This encodes CASTLGQGTYIQYF.

This clonotype came up many times. This rearrangement joins TRBV6-2 or TRBV6-3 to TRBJ2-7, with TRBD2 matching 11 bases. The CDR3 is 16 residues long. The V gene end was trimmed by 6 bases and the J gene end by 3 bases; junction bases not matched to a gene: 10. Germline loops: CDR1 MNHEY, CDR2 SVGEGT. Written as DNA, the CDR3 is TGTGCCAGCAGGCCCGAACCCGGACTAGCGGGCTACGAGCAGTACTTC. As protein: CASRPEPGLAGYEQYF.